Below, 29 T cell receptor beta chains from the same sample are listed, as sequenced in a study of blood T cell repertoires in COVID-19. Assay used: immunoSEQ multiplex PCR; TCRdb lists only in-frame clones, some missing. Of roughly 170,000 clones detected, 88% appear once; the ten largest clones hold around 25%. The sequencing input was peripheral blood. The receptors were sampled from a man aged 60 to 69 with acute or convalescent COVID-19.

This clone came up once. This chain joins TRBV30 and TRBJ1-1; D is unresolved. Germline values: CDR1 GTSNPN, CDR2 SVGIG (reference sequence). Trimming cost V 2 bases and J 0 bases, with 7 bases left between them. The CDR3 spans 13 residues. CDR3 region: CAWSPQLNTEAFF. CDR3 nucleotides: TGTGCCTGGAGTCCCCAGTTGAACACTGAAGCTTTCTTT.

The chain is built from TRBV5-1 and TRBJ2-1; 10 bases align to TRBD2. J gave up 4 bases and V 4 bases, and 20 bases lay outside the gene matches. The CDR3 consists of 20 residues. The V gene's germline CDR1 is SGHRS and CDR2 YFSETQ. The CDR3 DNA follows: TGCGCCAGCAGCACCCGACGGAGTGACGCTAGCGGGAGATCTTACAATGAGCAGTTCTTC. It is translated as CASSTRRSDASGRSYNEQFF.

This clone was detected only once. This chain connects TRBV15 to TRBJ1-2; maybe TRBD1 (6 bases). The CDR3 runs to 15 residues. Between the trimmed V and J ends, which lost 5 bases and 4 bases, there was a span of 17 bases. Germline CDR1 reads LNHNV; CDR2 reads YYDKDF (reference sequence). CDR3 bases: TGTGCCACCAGCCCAGGGGAGGGATCCCTCTATGGCTACACCTTC. Its protein product is CATSPGEGSLYGYTF.

This clone showed up just once. J is TRBJ2-3 and V is TRBV18, with TRBD2 identical over 13 bases. J lost 6 bases, V lost 2 bases, and 5 bases had no gene match. This CDR3 comprises 16 residues. CDR1 is KGHSH and CDR2 is LQKENI in the germline V gene. DNA for the CDR3: TGTGCCAGCTCACCATTACTAGCGGGAGGGCCGGATACGCAGTATTTT. Its protein is CASSPLLAGGPDTQYF.

This sequence joins TRBV29-1 and TRBJ1-1, with D unresolved. The CDR3 covers 16 residues. Trimming removed 4 bases from V and 0 bases from J, with 18 bases in between. CDR1 is SQVTM and CDR2 is ANQGSEA in the germline V gene. CDR3 region: CSVVPLRGAVNTEAFF. The CDR3 DNA sequence: TGCAGCGTTGTACCGCTGCGGGGAGCGGTGAACACTGAAGCTTTCTTT.

This chain joins TRBV5-6 and TRBJ1-3; D uncertain. Germline CDR1 SGHDT, CDR2 YYEEEE. This CDR3 contains 17 residues. V gave up 0 bases and J gave up 0 bases, with 13 bases separating them. In DNA, the CDR3 is TGTGCCAGCAGCTTGGCCCCTCACGGTCCCTCTGGAAACACCATATATTTT. This encodes CASSLAPHGPSGNTIYF.

The chain uses TRBV4-2 and TRBJ2-2; no firm D call. Germline V gene data show CDR1 as LGHNA and CDR2 as YNFKEQ. V shed 1 base and J shed 1 base, with 4 bases lying between them. The CDR3 is made up of 14 amino acids. CDR3 sequence (DNA): TGTGCCAGCAGCCAAGCTCTGAACACCGGGGAGCTGTTTTTT. Translating it yields CASSQALNTGELFF.

With regard to this clone: Other nucleotide sequences from this sample produce the same CDR3. This chain uses TRBV18 with TRBJ2-2; D possibly corresponds to TRBD2 (5 bases). Germline values: CDR1 KGHSH, CDR2 LQKENI. V was shortened by 2 bases and J by 7 bases, with 8 bases between the two germline ends. This CDR3 has 13 residues. The CDR3 coding sequence is TGTGCCAGCTCACCATTGAGGGACGGGGAGCTGTTTTTT. Translated: CASSPLRDGELFF.

This clone was seen a few times. The chain has TRBV7-8 and TRBJ2-1, with D perhaps TRBD2 (7 bases). Trimming shortened V by 4 bases and J by 4 bases, and 14 bases separated the two germline ends. Germline CDR1 SGHVS, CDR2 FQNEAQ. The length of the CDR3 is 15 residues. CDR3 amino acids: CASSSRGALYNEQFF. The CDR3 DNA is TGTGCCAGCAGCTCCCGGGGGGCGCTTTACAATGAGCAGTTCTTC.

The V gene is TRBV4-3, the J gene TRBJ2-1, with 8 positions matching TRBD2. V gave up 0 bases and J gave up 7 bases; unmatched junction bases: 11. This CDR3 region has 17 residues. CDR1 and CDR2 (germline): LGHNA, YSLEER. CDR3 in DNA: TGCGCCAGCAGCCAAGAAAGGTCCAGCGGGAGAATGAATGAGCAGTTCTTC. Translation: CASSQERSSGRMNEQFF.

The CDR3 spells CASSPPPLWSSYNSPLHF. The DNA for the CDR3 is TGTGCCAGCAGCCCCCCCCCGTTATGGAGCTCCTATAATTCACCCCTCCACTTT. J is TRBJ1-6 and V is TRBV3-1 (or the pseudogene TRBV3-2); no definite D call. V lost 4 bases and J lost 0, with 16 bases in between. Germline V CDR1 and CDR2: LGHDT, YNNKEL (reference sequence). The CDR3 has 18 amino acids.

The chain uses TRBV4-3 and TRBJ1-3; 8 bases fit TRBD1. V was pared by 8 bases and J by 0 bases, with 0 bases of the junction left unmatched. The germline V gene encodes CDR1 LGHNA and CDR2 YSLEER. The CDR3 has 13 residues. The CDR3 is CASGQGSGNTIYF. CDR3 nucleotides: TGCGCCAGCGGACAGGGCTCTGGAAACACCATATATTTT.

The J gene is TRBJ2-3, the V gene TRBV4-1; D unclear. This CDR3 contains 15 residues. Trimming stripped 4 bases from V and 2 bases from J, with 13 bases between. Germline V gene sequence: CDR1 MGHRA, CDR2 YSYEKL. The CDR3 coding sequence is TGCGCCAGCAGCCTCCTTGCGGTGCTCACAGATACGCAGTATTTT. This translates into CASSLLAVLTDTQYF.

This chain connects TRBV15 to TRBJ1-2; 7 nucleotides align to TRBD1. The CDR3 loop spans 15 amino acids. V lost 4 bases and J lost 2; bases outside the gene matches: 7. Germline assignment: CDR1 LNHNV and CDR2 YYDKDF (reference sequence). The CDR3 sequence is CATSTWEQGNYGYTF. CDR3 coding DNA: TGTGCCACCAGCACCTGGGAACAGGGGAACTATGGCTACACCTTC.

This clone came up a few times. The chain couples TRBV30 to TRBJ1-1; D uncertain. Per germline, CDR1 GTSNPN and CDR2 SVGIG (reference sequence). CDR3 length equals 12 residues. The V end lost 4 bases, the J end lost 1 base, and 7 bases lay between the germline ends. The CDR3 nucleotides are TGTGCCTGGATGGGCTCGAACACTGAAGCTTTCTTT. This codes for CAWMGSNTEAFF.

This chain uses TRBV18 with TRBJ1-1; 10 bases are shared with TRBD1. The CDR3 loop spans 20 amino acids. The V segment lost 3 bases and the J segment 3 bases; nucleotides outside the gene matches: 19. Germline V gene data show CDR1 as KGHSH and CDR2 as LQKENI. The CDR3 reads CASSPGQGVHRGGSYTEAFF. DNA of the CDR3: TGTGCCAGCTCACCCGGACAGGGGGTCCACCGTGGGGGATCTTACACTGAAGCTTTCTTT.

The rearrangement joins TRBV11-3 to TRBJ2-1, with 11 nucleotides matching TRBD1. Germline assignment: CDR1 SGHNT and CDR2 YENEEA. V dropped 5 bases and J dropped 8; count of bases not matched to a gene: 8. The CDR3 runs to 15 residues. CDR3 loop: CASSPRDRGVYEQFF. CDR3 nucleotide sequence: TGTGCCAGCAGCCCCCGGGACAGGGGGGTGTATGAGCAGTTCTTC. Looking up the rest from reference TRBV11-3 and TRBJ2-1 gives the full variable domain: EAGVVQSPRYKIIEKKQPVAFWCNPISGHNTLYWYLQNLGQGPELLIRYENEEAVDDSQLPKDRFSAERLKGVDSTLKIQPAELGDSAVYLCASSPRDRGVYEQFFGPGTRLTVL.

V is TRBV6-1 and J is TRBJ1-5; perhaps TRBD1 as D (5 bases). The CDR3 is 15 amino acids. Trimming stripped 2 bases from V and 0 bases from J, with 8 bases between. From germline, CDR1 is MNHNS and CDR2 SASEGT. CDR3 region: CASSENRLSNQPQHF. The CDR3 nucleotides are TGTGCCAGCAGTGAAAACAGGCTTAGCAATCAGCCCCAGCATTTT.

The chain uses TRBV6-5 and TRBJ2-1; D may be TRBD1 (6 bases). The V and J ends lost 8 bases and 2 bases respectively, with 13 bases between them. CDR3 size: 14 residues. Germline CDR1 reads MNHEY; CDR2 reads SVGAGI. CDR3 sequence (DNA): TGTGCCAGCCGCGGGCAGGGGCCCTACAATGAGCAGTTCTTC. This sequence encodes CASRGQGPYNEQFF.

The V and J genes are TRBV5-1 and TRBJ2-7; 7 nucleotides agree with TRBD1. CDR1 and CDR2 (germline): SGHRS, YFSETQ. This CDR3 has 15 residues. V dropped 0 bases and J dropped 3; count of bases not matched to a gene: 6. The DNA for the CDR3 is TGCGCCAGCAGCTTGGGGGCCGGACAGGACTACGAGCAGTACGTC. This codes for CASSLGAGQDYEQYV.

V usage is TRBV18 and J usage is TRBJ2-1, with TRBD2 identical over 9 bases. J lost 0 bases, V lost 3 bases, and 9 bases had no gene match. The CDR3 contains 18 residues. Germline V CDR1 and CDR2: KGHSH, LQKENI. This CDR3 is CASSPIAGVGSSYNEQFF. CDR3 DNA: TGTGCCAGCTCACCGATAGCGGGGGTCGGAAGCTCCTACAATGAGCAGTTCTTC. The full variable domain, completed using reference TRBV18 and TRBJ2-1, is NAGVMQNPRHLVRRRGQEARLRCSPMKGHSHVYWYRQLPEEGLKFMVYLQKENIIDESGMPKERFSAEFPKEGPSILRIQQVVRGDSAAYFCASSPIAGVGSSYNEQFFGPGTRLTVL.

The V gene is TRBV29-1, the J gene TRBJ2-1; weak D call: TRBD1 (5 bases). V was clipped by 7 bases and J by 4 bases, with 8 bases between them. Germline V gene sequence: CDR1 SQVTM, CDR2 ANQGSEA. The CDR3 extends over 11 amino acids. CDR3 coding DNA: TGCAGCGCTAGGGGTTACAATGAGCAGTTCTTC. This codes for CSARGYNEQFF.

This clone was observed a handful of times. V is TRBV2 and J is TRBJ1-2; unclear D gene. The CDR3 is 15 amino acids. Germline V lookup: CDR1 SNHLY, CDR2 FYNNEI. Trimming left V 3 bases short and J 1 base short, with 12 bases between. CDR3 coding DNA: TGTGCCAGCAGTGAGGGCAGAGCTAATAACTATGGCTACACCTTC. Translating it yields CASSEGRANNYGYTF.

CDR3 sequence (DNA): TGTGCCAGCAGGCCGGACAGAGCTATCACCGGGGAGCTGTTTTTT. This translates into CASRPDRAITGELFF. V and J are TRBV2 and TRBJ2-2; D might be TRBD1 (6 bases). Germline V gene sequence: CDR1 SNHLY, CDR2 FYNNEI. CDR3 length: 15 residues. V lost 6 bases and J 4 bases, leaving 15 bases between the germline ends.

This chain connects TRBV28 to TRBJ1-5; 7 bases align to TRBD1. There are 13 residues in the CDR3. V lost 3 bases to trimming and J lost 6 bases; unmatched junction nucleotides: 2. Germline V gene lookup returns CDR1 MDHEN and CDR2 SYDVKM. CDR3 nucleotides: TGTGCCAGCAGTTTCTCAGGGGGTCAGCCCCAGCATTTT. Encoded protein: CASSFSGGQPQHF.

Only a few counts were recorded for this clone. The chain recombines TRBV11-2 with TRBJ1-6, with D hard to call. Germline CDR1 is SGHAT and CDR2 is FQNNGV. With 5 bases removed from V and 6 bases from J, the gap between germline ends came to 17 bases. The CDR3 extends over 16 amino acids. The CDR3, as DNA: TGTGCCAGCAGCCCCGGAGAGGGAATGGGTAATTCACCCCTCCACTTT. Amino acids: CASSPGEGMGNSPLHF. Based on the CDR3 plus reference TRBV11-2 and TRBJ1-6, the full variable domain is EAGVAQSPRYKIIEKRQSVAFWCNPISGHATLYWYQQILGQGPKLLIQFQNNGVVDDSQLPKDRFSAERLKGVDSTLKIQPAKLEDSAVYLCASSPGEGMGNSPLHFGNGTRLTVT.

The rearrangement links TRBV6-1 to TRBJ1-4; D is unclear. Germline V gene lookup returns CDR1 MNHNS and CDR2 SASEGT. Deletions cut 8 bases from V and 0 bases from J, with 16 bases between. The CDR3 length is 16 residues. The CDR3, as DNA: TGTGCCAGCGGCGAAGGGCAGGCCGCAACTAATGAAAAACTGTTTTTT. It yields the protein CASGEGQAATNEKLFF.

This clone was seen a single time. J is TRBJ1-1 and V is TRBV15; D is possibly TRBD1 (6 bases). The germline V and J ends were trimmed by 3 bases and 3 bases, with 14 bases remaining between them. Germline CDR1 reads LNHNV; CDR2 reads YYDKDF (reference sequence). The CDR3 loop spans 15 amino acids. The CDR3 DNA follows: TGTGCCACCAGCAGGGGGGGGCAGGGTGACACTGAAGCTTTCTTT. Amino acid sequence: CATSRGGQGDTEAFF.

J is TRBJ1-5 and V is TRBV11-2, with D possibly TRBD1 on 5 matching bases. The V and J ends lost 3 bases and 3 bases respectively, with 9 bases between them. Germline-derived CDR1 and CDR2 are SGHAT and FQNNGV. This CDR3 contains 14 residues. The CDR3 region has the DNA TGTGCCAGCAGCTTGGGACTGCACAATCAGCCCCAGCATTTT. As protein: CASSLGLHNQPQHF. The full variable domain, in which reference TRBV11-2 and TRBJ1-5 provide the parts outside the CDR3, is EAGVAQSPRYKIIEKRQSVAFWCNPISGHATLYWYQQILGQGPKLLIQFQNNGVVDDSQLPKDRFSAERLKGVDSTLKIQPAKLEDSAVYLCASSLGLHNQPQHFGDGTRLSIL.